These T cell receptor beta chains were read from a single sample in a study of CD8 T cells in Susac syndrome. TCRdb reprocessed the immunoSEQ multiplex PCR reads with MiXCR, giving one entry per CDR3 protein. The sample includes about 120,000 distinct CDR3 sequences, just under 95% of them seen just once. What was sequenced was CD8+ T cells from PBMCs. These receptors were collected from a human donor in good health. Each CDR3 is given with its conserved first and last residue. D genes are given only for firm matches. The size entry is marked missing in some rows and otherwise reads once, few, many or a size class.

CASSLSKNTGELFF | TGTGCCAGCAGTTTATCGAAGAACACCGGGGAGCTGTTTTTT | . | TRBV27 | . | TRBJ2-2
CASSRRDRGRDTEAFF | TGTGCCAGCAGCCGCCGGGACAGGGGGCGGGACACTGAAGCTTTCTTT | . | TRBV14 | TRBD1 | TRBJ1-1
CASSGGVGYTF | TGTGCCAGCAGTGGGGGGGTTGGCTACACCTTC | . | TRBV27 | . | TRBJ1-2
CASRDSYEQYF | TGTGCCAGCAGGGACAGCTACGAGCAGTACTTC | . | TRBV6-5 | . | TRBJ2-7
CSVEGLAYTDTQYF | TGCAGCGTGGAAGGACTAGCTTACACAGATACGCAGTATTTT | . | TRBV29-1 | TRBD2 | TRBJ2-3
CASSPRDIFSWGKKAFF | TGTGCCAGCAGCCCTCGGGACATTTTTTCGTGGGGCAAGAAAGCTTTCTTT | once | TRBV14 | . | TRBJ1-1
CSAYLMTDSYEQYF | TGCAGTGCTTACTTAATGACAGATTCCTACGAGCAGTACTTC | once | TRBV20-1 | . | TRBJ2-7
CATSDSQGAFNEQFF | TGTGCCACCAGTGATTCGCAGGGGGCGTTCAATGAGCAGTTCTTC | . | TRBV24-1 | TRBD1 | TRBJ2-1
CASSIDGSGLYEQYF | TGTGCCAGTAGTATAGATGGTAGCGGACTCTACGAGCAGTACTTC | . | TRBV19 | . | TRBJ2-7
CSRPSGTSYEQYF | TGCAGCCGACCTAGCGGAACCAGCTACGAGCAGTACTTC | . | TRBV20-1 | TRBD2 | TRBJ2-7
CASSASGMSSYNEQFF | TGCGCCAGCAGCGCCAGCGGGATGAGCTCCTACAATGAGCAGTTCTTC | . | TRBV5-1 | TRBD2 | TRBJ2-1
CASSQVGDTQYF | TGTGCCAGCAGCCAAGTGGGAGATACGCAGTATTTT | . | TRBV3-1 | . | TRBJ2-3
CASRRDAGGTLGANVLTF | TGTGCCAGCAGAAGAGATGCAGGGGGTACGTTGGGGGCCAACGTCCTGACTTTC | . | TRBV6-1 | TRBD1 | TRBJ2-6
CASSGQKTGELFF | TGTGCCAGCAGCGGACAAAAAACCGGGGAGCTGTTTTTT | once | TRBV3-1 | . | TRBJ2-2
CASSRNRQAELGGYTF | TGTGCCAGTAGTAGAAATCGACAGGCCGAGCTCGGTGGCTACACCTTC | . | TRBV19 | . | TRBJ1-2
CASSQVILGDEQYF | TGTGCCAGCAGCCAAGTAATTCTGGGGGACGAGCAGTACTTC | . | TRBV4-2 | . | TRBJ2-7